This T cell receptor (beta chain) appears in the sequencing data of a study of OX40 agonist ivuxolimab in advanced cancers. Notes on the research overall: Ivuxolimab, which targeted the costimulatory receptor OX40 (CD134), was an agonistic, fully human IgG2 monoclonal antibody. A male proportion of around 81% and a mean age of approximately 60 years, ranging from about 23 to 90, were recorded for the dose-escalation cohort. Among the roughly 52 dose-escalation patients, some 20 had hepatocellular carcinoma, roughly 15 melanoma, 9 renal cell carcinoma and 9 head and neck cancer. Partial responses occurred in three dose-escalation patients, of whom one had hepatocellular carcinoma and two had cutaneous melanoma. Peripheral TCRbeta sequencing was intended to test whether TCR sequence diversity was altered and clonal T-cell expansion was caused by ivuxolimab. Intravenous ivuxolimab was administered to patients every 2 weeks at six dose levels: 0.01, 0.1, 0.3, 1.5, 3 and 10 mg/kg. Prior anti-PD-1, anti-PD-L1 or anti-CTLA-4 therapy was permitted, and 30% to 50% of dose-escalation patients had received checkpoint inhibitors. The paper describes the monotherapy dose-escalation part (N ≈ 52 patients) of the phase I trial of ivuxolimab.

As concerns this clone: Its antigen remains undetermined. One base away there is no much larger clone; base qualities are not given.

The trial excluded patients who had a history of autoimmune disease or who were on systemic immunosuppression. Peripheral blood for TCR sequencing was collected from all dose cohorts at baseline, on cycle 4 day 1, and on cycle 7 day 1. Samples were obtained from an open-label, multicenter, first-in-human phase I dose-escalation trial of ivuxolimab. Adults with locally advanced or metastatic head and neck squamous cell, hepatocellular, melanoma or renal cell carcinoma were enrolled in the trial. Before TCR sequencing, CD4+ and CD8+ T cells were separately sorted from peripheral blood. The germline ends are 16 bases apart after V is trimmed by 2 bases and J by 2 bases. The CDR1 and CDR2 encoded by the germline V gene are MNHEY and SVGAGI. The CDR3, from cysteine to phenylalanine, totals 16 residues. The CDR3 DNA has 48 bases and is translated from base 1. Genomic DNA was isolated from the sorted cells so that the TCRbeta CDR3 region could be sequenced. The immunoSEQ Assay was used for sequencing of TCRbeta CDR3 regions. The clones in this table, taken by TCRdb from immuneACCESS, are in-frame only. Not every clone is retained; where verified, under half of the shortfall comes from an unresolved V gene, and the cause of the rest is unknown. In this sample the table shows 35,000 to 40,000 clones, around three quarters of which occur a single time. The leading ten clones occupy about 12% of the sample.

The full study reports these points: Which antigens the clonally expanded peripheral T cells were specific for was not determined. Low levels of normalized T-cell clonal expansion were also seen in some patients who did not respond. At doses of 0.1 to 3.0 mg/kg, clonal expansion of both CD4+ and CD8+ blood T cells was observed from baseline to week 6. After ivuxolimab, expanded clones were on average more numerous among CD8+ T cells than among CD4+ T cells. In partial responders in the 0.1-3.0 mg/kg groups, normalized peripheral clonal expansion was found to be among the lowest, especially among CD8+ T cells.

The rearrangement joined TRBV6-5 to TRBJ2-7; TRBD1 is a weak D gene call, 7 bases matching. This sample comprised CD4+ or CD8+ T cells sorted from blood, obtained in a trial of the OX40 agonist ivuxolimab. This receptor was obtained from an adult with an advanced solid tumor such as melanoma, head and neck, liver or kidney cancer. The CDR3 in this case is CASSYLQGGTPYEQYF. The nucleotides read TGTGCCAGCAGTTACCTCCAGGGGGGAACGCCCTACGAGCAGTACTTC.